This record covers a single T cell receptor (beta chain). The data are from a study of blood T cell repertoires in COVID-19. Across the whole study: Samples taken during acute and convalescent COVID-19 were collected in the United States, Italy and Spain. T cells, B-cell-depleted T cells, or PBMCs supplied cDNA or gDNA.

Authors' analysis steps: Amplification from reference gene primers served as the basis for estimated nucleated cell counts. This table comes from immunoSEQ multiplex PCR, and its TCRdb copy is limited to in-frame clones, with some not included. V, J and clone size derive from that table, while D and trimming were established from the DNA sequence. This sample yields 200,000 to 300,000 clones, of which around 80% are seen a single time; around 5.9% belongs to the top ten. This CDR3 spans 16 amino acids. Deletions cut 2 bases from V and 5 bases from J, with 16 bases between. From germline, CDR1 is MDHEN and CDR2 SYDVKM.

The source material was peripheral blood. The clonotype originates from a human donor in a cohort sampled during active COVID-19. The chain is built from TRBV28 and TRBJ2-1; TRBD1 might be the D (5 bases). This chain's CDR3 is CASSLGDYRRHNEQFF. The DNA of the CDR3 is TGTGCCAGCAGTTTAGGGGATTACAGGAGACACAATGAGCAGTTCTTC.